Shown below are 21 T cell receptor beta chains from a single sample sequenced in a study of blood T cells in healthy people across ages (dated by TCRdb to the mid-2010s). Receptors were amplified or captured by 5' RACE. TCRdb names Illumina HiSeq 2500 as the instrument used. A second PCR of roughly 7 to 12 cycles was run with a J-beta primer mix and a sample-barcoded 5' primer. In TCRdb, the public reads were trimmed at Q25 with fastp and aligned with MiXCR, with productive beta chains retained. Rows merge per CDR3 protein into single entries with the most common DNA and genes. Recorded for this sample are some 920,000 distinct CDR3 sequences; approximately 50% of them occurred a single time. Of the sample, 20% to 25% falls within the top ten clones. Specimen: blood. Source of these receptors: a woman between 55 and 75 years old in good health.

The chain joins TRBV12-3 or TRBV12-4 to TRBJ1-1; D gene uncertain. CDR3 length: 14 residues. V gave up 6 bases and J gave up 5 bases, with 16 bases separating them. CDR3 loop: CASSRVLQGTEAFF. DNA for the CDR3: TGTGCCAGCAGCCGGGTCCTCCAAGGAACTGAAGCTTTCTTT.

The chain joins TRBV11-3 to TRBJ2-7; 9 bases are a match to TRBD1. The germline gives CDR1 SGHNT, CDR2 YENEEA. V dropped 1 base and J dropped 6; count of bases not matched to a gene: 10. The CDR3 is 16 amino acids. The CDR3 sequence: CASSLGDGQGNGEQYF. As DNA, the CDR3 is TGTGCCAGCAGCTTAGGGGACGGACAGGGGAACGGCGAGCAGTACTTC.

This clonotype was recorded a few times. V usage is TRBV7-2 and J usage is TRBJ1-2; D not resolved. V gave up 5 bases and J gave up 1 base, with 5 bases separating them. The CDR3 spans 12 residues. The V gene's germline CDR1 is SGHTA and CDR2 FQGNSA. CDR3 sequence: CASSRYNYGYTF. The CDR3 DNA sequence: TGTGCCAGCAGCCGTTATAACTATGGCTACACCTTC.

V gene TRBV6-1 combines with J gene TRBJ2-1; TRBD2 is a possible D gene (6 bases). CDR3 length equals 13 residues. CDR1 is MNHNS and CDR2 is SASEGT in the germline V gene. V shed 5 bases and J shed 8 bases, with 13 bases lying between them. The CDR3 bases are TGTGCCAGCAGTACTAGCAGGGTCGATGAGCAGTTCTTC. This translates into CASSTSRVDEQFF.

V gene TRBV6-5 combines with J gene TRBJ1-6; a weak D match, TRBD1 (5 bases). The CDR3 covers 15 residues. The germline V gene encodes CDR1 MNHEY and CDR2 SVGAGI. V was trimmed by 2 bases and J by 5 bases, leaving 10 bases between them. The CDR3 protein is CASSYTGPDNSPLHF. The CDR3 DNA sequence: TGTGCCAGCAGTTACACGGGGCCTGATAATTCACCCCTCCACTTT.

This rearrangement joins TRBV29-1 to TRBJ2-7; D gene ambiguous. The J call may be in error: the DNA end matches TRBJ2-1 better. This CDR3 has 14 residues. CDR1 and CDR2 from the germline V gene are SQVTM and ANQGSEA. CDR3 residues: CSVVDPGRWGEQFF. CDR3 nucleotides: TGCAGCGTGGTCGACCCCGGTCGGTGGGGTGAGCAGTTCTTC.

There are a few counts of this clonotype. This sequence joins TRBV28 and TRBJ2-5, with 7 bases fitting TRBD2. Trimming took 8 bases from V and 1 from J; bases not matched to a gene: 10. This CDR3 contains 15 residues. CDR1 and CDR2 (germline): MDHEN, SYDVKM. The CDR3 sequence: CASLGGRLLQETQYF. CDR3 DNA: TGTGCCAGCTTGGGGGGGAGGCTCCTCCAAGAGACCCAGTACTTC.

J is TRBJ2-7 and V is TRBV20-1; 9 bases align to TRBD1. J lost 4 bases, V lost 1 base, and 5 bases had no gene match. The CDR3 loop spans 14 amino acids. In germline, CDR1 is DFQATT, CDR2 SNEGSKA (reference sequence). CDR3 bases: TGCAGTGCTAGAGGTTCCGGGACAGGGTACGAGCAGTACTTC. Amino acid sequence: CSARGSGTGYEQYF.

The rearrangement links TRBV2 to TRBJ2-5; D remains unclear. Germline loops: CDR1 SNHLY, CDR2 FYNNEI. The CDR3 is 13 residues long. V dropped 7 bases and J dropped 0 bases, with 9 bases sitting between them. The CDR3 nucleotides read TGTGCCAGCAACAGACACAACCAAGAGACCCAGTACTTC. Translating it yields CASNRHNQETQYF.

Regarding this clonotype: The junction shows a germline mismatch at one end, possibly a read error. This chain uses TRBV12-3 or TRBV12-4 with TRBJ1-2, with D uncertain. The CDR3 sequence is 14 residues long. The CDR3 bases are TGTGCCAGCGGTTTTAAGGAATTTAACTATGGCTACACCTTC. It encodes CASGFKEFNYGYTF.

The rearrangement uses TRBV5-1 and TRBJ2-1, with D perhaps TRBD1 (5 bases). Trimming cost V 4 bases and J 6 bases, with 14 bases left between them. CDR1 and CDR2 from the germline V gene are SGHRS and YFSETQ. CDR3 length: 14 residues. The CDR3 here is CASSDSPSLNEQFF. The CDR3 DNA reads as TGCGCCAGCAGCGACAGTCCCAGCCTCAATGAGCAGTTCTTC.

This clonotype showed up just once. The chain combines TRBV5-1 with TRBJ2-7, with 10 bases that match TRBD2. Trimming removed 4 bases from V and 1 base from J; junction bases left unmatched: 5. The CDR3 consists of 15 residues. The V gene's germline CDR1 is SGHRS and CDR2 YFSETQ. CDR3 sequence (DNA): TGCGCCAGCAGCATCGGGACTAGCGAGTCCTACGAGCAGTACTTC. Protein product: CASSIGTSESYEQYF.

This clonotype has more than one count but fewer than ten. V is TRBV24-1 and J is TRBJ1-1, with TRBD1 as a possible D gene (6 bases). The germline V and J ends were trimmed by 3 bases and 4 bases, with 14 bases remaining between them. Per the germline V gene, CDR1 is KGHDR and CDR2 is SFDVKD. The CDR3 has 15 residues. The CDR3 sequence is CATSDAGDLSTEAFF. As DNA, the CDR3 is TGTGCCACCAGTGATGCAGGGGATTTGAGCACTGAAGCTTTCTTT.

The chain recombines TRBV20-1 with TRBJ1-5; a weak D match, TRBD1 (5 bases). V lost 6 bases to trimming and J lost 8 bases, with 14 bases between them. This CDR3 has 12 amino acids. CDR1 DFQATT and CDR2 SNEGSKA come from the germline V gene (reference sequence). In DNA form, the CDR3 reads TGCAGTGCCACACAGGCGATGGAGCCCCAGCATTTT. This codes for CSATQAMEPQHF.

The rearrangement links TRBV2 to TRBJ2-5; D ambiguous. The germline V and J ends were trimmed by 3 bases and 9 bases, with 11 bases remaining between them. Germline V lookup: CDR1 SNHLY, CDR2 FYNNEI. This CDR3 spans 12 amino acids. Here the CDR3 reads CASSDRPSPQYF. CDR3 bases: TGTGCCAGCAGTGACAGGCCAAGTCCCCAGTACTTC.

J is TRBJ2-3 and V is TRBV20-1; the D is unclear. V was pared by 6 bases and J by 3 bases, with 16 bases between. The CDR3 has 14 residues. In germline, CDR1 is DFQATT, CDR2 SNEGSKA (reference sequence). Written as DNA, the CDR3 is TGCAGTGCCGCCTGGCAGGTTGAAACAGATACGCAGTATTTT. This sequence encodes CSAAWQVETDTQYF.

V and J are TRBV4-1 and TRBJ2-1, with 11 bases matching TRBD2. The ends lost 2 bases at V and 4 bases at J; junction bases unmatched: 4. The CDR3 length is 16 residues. Germline CDR1 and CDR2: MGHRA and YSYEKL. The CDR3 bases are TGCGCCAGCAGCCAAAACCTAGCGGGGGGTTACAATGAGCAGTTCTTC. Translated, it gives CASSQNLAGGYNEQFF.

V and J are TRBV7-3 and TRBJ2-3; the match to TRBD2 covers 8 bases. CDR1 SGHTA and CDR2 FQGTGA come from the germline V gene. V was pared by 5 bases and J by 6 bases, with 13 bases of the junction left unmatched. This CDR3 has 16 amino acids. CDR3: CASSPQARGLADTQYF. For the CDR3, the DNA is TGTGCCAGCAGCCCGCAGGCACGAGGACTAGCTGATACGCAGTATTTT.

This clonotype turned up a few times. The rearrangement joins TRBV29-1 to TRBJ2-7; perhaps TRBD1 as D (5 bases). The germline CDR1 and CDR2 sequences are SQVTM and ANQGSEA. The V end was cut by 6 bases, the J end by 2 bases, with 14 bases between. The length of the CDR3 is 13 residues. CDR3 DNA: TGCAGCGTCGTATTACAGGTTCCCTACGAGCAGTACTTC. Translated: CSVVLQVPYEQYF.

This chain uses TRBV15 with TRBJ2-3, with D unresolved. Trimming pared 5 bases from V and 4 bases from J, leaving 13 bases between. CDR1 and CDR2 (germline): LNHNV, YYDKDF (reference sequence). The CDR3 contains 14 residues. CDR3 sequence reads: CATSGANPADTQYF. Written as DNA, the CDR3 is TGTGCCACCAGCGGAGCTAATCCCGCAGATACGCAGTATTTT.

This clonotype was counted a few times. This chain uses TRBV5-1 with TRBJ2-3, with 12 bases identical to TRBD2. Germline V lookup: CDR1 SGHRS, CDR2 YFSETQ. The V gene end was trimmed by 4 bases and the J gene end by 1 base; junction bases not matched to a gene: 10. This CDR3 contains 18 residues. CDR3 region: CASSPVGLAGLGTDTQYF. The CDR3 nucleotides read TGCGCCAGCAGCCCGGTGGGACTAGCGGGCTTGGGCACAGATACGCAGTATTTT.